A selection of T cell receptor beta chains follows, all from one sample in a study of OX40 agonist ivuxolimab in advanced cancers. Method: immunoSEQ multiplex PCR; TCRdb's copy keeps in-frame clones and lacks some. The sample lists about 79,000 clones; roughly nine tenths were seen once. This sample comprised CD4+ or CD8+ T cells sorted from blood, obtained in a trial of the OX40 agonist ivuxolimab. All receptors derive from an adult with an advanced solid tumor such as melanoma, head and neck, liver or kidney cancer. Each CDR3 is given with its conserved first and last residue. Each record gives: D gene, J gene, V gene, CDR3 protein, CDR3 DNA. A D gene is named only where the DNA matches it firmly.

d_call: -; j_call: TRBJ2-5; v_call: TRBV6-1; cdr3_aa: CATRTQYF; cdr3_nt: TGTGCCACCAGGACCCAGTACTTC
d_call: -; j_call: TRBJ1-4; v_call: TRBV6-1; cdr3_aa: CASSEAGRDNEKLFF; cdr3_nt: TGTGCCAGCAGTGAAGCTGGACGGGATAATGAAAAACTGTTTTTT
d_call: -; j_call: TRBJ1-5; v_call: TRBV6-6; cdr3_aa: CASSLTFPSNQPQHF; cdr3_nt: TGTGCCAGCAGTTTGACATTTCCTAGCAATCAGCCCCAGCATTTT
d_call: -; j_call: TRBJ2-7; v_call: TRBV7-2; cdr3_aa: CASSLAPSESYEQYF; cdr3_nt: TGTGCCAGCAGCTTAGCCCCTTCCGAATCCTACGAGCAGTACTTC
d_call: -; j_call: TRBJ2-2; v_call: TRBV13; cdr3_aa: CASSLGRGPNTGELFF; cdr3_nt: TGTGCCAGCAGCTTGGGGCGGGGTCCGAACACCGGGGAGCTGTTTTTT
d_call: -; j_call: TRBJ2-2; v_call: TRBV2; cdr3_aa: CASKDSANTGELFF; cdr3_nt: TGTGCCAGCAAGGACAGCGCGAACACCGGGGAGCTGTTTTTT
d_call: TRBD2; j_call: TRBJ2-1; v_call: TRBV2; cdr3_aa: CASRPLAGSYNEQFF; cdr3_nt: TGTGCCAGCAGGCCGCTAGCGGGGAGTTACAATGAGCAGTTCTTC
d_call: -; j_call: TRBJ1-3; v_call: TRBV19; cdr3_aa: CASHDGSSGNTIYF; cdr3_nt: TGTGCCAGTCACGACGGCAGCTCTGGAAACACCATATATTTT
d_call: -; j_call: TRBJ2-7; v_call: TRBV19; cdr3_aa: CASTPEFRYF; cdr3_nt: TGTGCCAGTACTCCGGAGTTTAGGTACTTC
d_call: -; j_call: TRBJ1-5; v_call: TRBV2; cdr3_aa: CASKGSGPQYQPQHF; cdr3_nt: TGTGCCAGCAAGGGGAGTGGTCCCCAATATCAGCCCCAGCATTTT
d_call: -; j_call: TRBJ2-3; v_call: TRBV27; cdr3_aa: CASSFIGGGPRGDTQYF; cdr3_nt: TGTGCCAGCAGTTTTATAGGCGGGGGCCCCCGCGGAGATACGCAGTATTTT
d_call: -; j_call: TRBJ1-4; v_call: TRBV5-1; cdr3_aa: CASSPQGSVNEKLFF; cdr3_nt: TGCGCCAGCAGCCCACAGGGCAGTGTTAATGAAAAACTGTTTTTT